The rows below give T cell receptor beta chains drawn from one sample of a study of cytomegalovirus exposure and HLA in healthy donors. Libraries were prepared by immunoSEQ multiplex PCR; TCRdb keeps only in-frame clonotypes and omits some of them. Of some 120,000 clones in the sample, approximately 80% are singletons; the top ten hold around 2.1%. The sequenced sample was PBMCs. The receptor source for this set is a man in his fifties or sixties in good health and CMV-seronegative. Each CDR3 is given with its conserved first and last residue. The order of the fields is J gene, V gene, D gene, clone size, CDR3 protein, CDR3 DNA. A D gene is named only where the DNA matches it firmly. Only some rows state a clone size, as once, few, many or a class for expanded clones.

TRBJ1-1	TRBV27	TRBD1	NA	CASSLSQGWAEAFF	TGTGCCAGCAGTTTATCACAGGGGTGGGCTGAAGCTTTCTTT
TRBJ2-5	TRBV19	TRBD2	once	CASSIVGGARGETQYF	TGTGCCAGTAGTATCGTCGGGGGGGCGAGAGGCGAGACCCAGTACTTC
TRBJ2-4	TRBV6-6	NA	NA	CASSYGLAYIQYF	TGTGCCAGCAGTTACGGGCTAGCGTACATTCAGTACTTC
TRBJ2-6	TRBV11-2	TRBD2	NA	CASSTYLRGAGANVLTF	TGTGCCAGCAGCACATACCTACGGGGGGCTGGGGCCAACGTCCTGACTTTC
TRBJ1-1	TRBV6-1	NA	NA	CASTKVSPAAAEAFF	TGTGCCAGCACTAAAGTTAGCCCGGCCGCCGCTGAAGCTTTCTTT
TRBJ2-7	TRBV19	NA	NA	CASNPGTERGNEQYF	TGTGCCAGTAACCCCGGGACGGAGAGGGGGAACGAGCAGTACTTC
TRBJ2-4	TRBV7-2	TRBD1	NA	CASRPRQGSGNIQYF	TGTGCCAGCAGACCCCGACAGGGGTCCGGAAACATTCAGTACTTC
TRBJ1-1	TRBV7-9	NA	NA	CASTPGDKNTEAFF	TGTGCCAGCACCCCTGGGGACAAGAACACTGAAGCTTTCTTT
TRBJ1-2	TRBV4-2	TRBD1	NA	CASSQEADRGEASGYTF	TGTGCCAGCAGCCAAGAAGCGGACAGGGGGGAGGCATCTGGCTACACCTTC
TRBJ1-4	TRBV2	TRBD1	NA	CASSENPARQGGEKLFF	TGTGCCAGCAGTGAAAACCCCGCCAGACAGGGAGGAGAAAAACTGTTTTTT
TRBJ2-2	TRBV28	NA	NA	CASSTSFAGSTGELFF	TGTGCCAGCAGCACTTCTTTCGCGGGGAGCACCGGGGAGCTGTTTTTT
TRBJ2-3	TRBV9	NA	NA	CASSVGQDGYTQYF	TGTGCCAGCAGCGTAGGACAGGACGGATACACGCAGTATTTT
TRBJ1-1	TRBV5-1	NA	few	CASSLYSTGMNTEAFF	TGCGCCAGCAGCTTGTATTCCACCGGTATGAACACTGAAGCTTTCTTT
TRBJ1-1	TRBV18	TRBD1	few	CASSPGDSEAFF	TGTGCCAGCTCCCCCGGGGACAGTGAAGCTTTCTTT